This entry lists 10 T cell receptor beta chains sequenced from one sample in a study of cytomegalovirus exposure and HLA in healthy donors. The PCR contained 60 Vbeta and 13 Jbeta primers. Method: immunoSEQ multiplex PCR; TCRdb's copy keeps in-frame clones and lacks some. In the table there are fewer than 200,000 clones, approximately 76% of which are singletons. Sequencing used PBMCs. These receptors were collected from a woman under 30 in good health and CMV-seropositive.

This clone was observed once. The V call is TRBV7-6, the J call TRBJ2-1; D is possibly TRBD2 (6 bases). Between the trimmed V and J ends, which lost 5 bases and 2 bases, there was a span of 10 bases. This CDR3 is built from 14 residues. CDR1 SGHVS and CDR2 FNYEAQ come from the germline V gene. CDR3 bases: TGTGCCAGCAGCAAGGGACTCCCCTACAATGAGCAGTTCTTC. Protein product: CASSKGLPYNEQFF.

The chain combines TRBV15 with TRBJ2-3; TRBD2 agrees at 8 bases. Germline CDR1 LNHNV, CDR2 YYDKDF (reference sequence). V lost 8 bases to trimming and J lost 4 bases; unmatched junction nucleotides: 5. This CDR3 spans 13 amino acids. The CDR3 DNA sequence: TGTGCCACCGCGGGGGGAGGGGCAGATACGCAGTATTTT. Amino acid sequence: CATAGGGADTQYF.

This chain uses TRBV23-1 with TRBJ2-1; 7 bases line up with TRBD1. TRBV23-1 is classed as an ORF, of uncertain function. The CDR3 sequence is 18 residues long. The CDR3 is CESGLESKKQGFGHEQFF. In DNA, the CDR3 is TGCGAAAGCGGATTAGAATCAAAGAAACAGGGGTTTGGGCATGAGCAGTTCTTC.

This clone was detected a few times. The chain is built from TRBV6-1 and TRBJ2-7; D is perhaps TRBD1 (6 bases). CDR1 is MNHNS and CDR2 is SASEGT in the germline V gene. The CDR3 length is 14 residues. V was clipped by 4 bases and J by 0 bases, with 10 bases between them. For the CDR3, the DNA is TGTGCCAGCAGTGCCCGGGACACCTCCTACGAGCAGTACTTC. Protein sequence: CASSARDTSYEQYF.

The gene calls are TRBV6-4 and TRBJ2-2, with 7 bases lining up with TRBD1. This CDR3 is built from 16 residues. The junction had 14 bases not matched to a gene; V was cut back by 7 bases and J by 6 bases. Germline V gene data show CDR1 as MRHNA and CDR2 as SNTAGT. The DNA of the CDR3 is TGTGCCAGCACCGACCGAGTGACAGGGTGGCCCGGGGAGCTGTTTTTT. Translating gives CASTDRVTGWPGELFF.

The CDR3 here is CASSEDVGGNSPLHF. The CDR3, as DNA: TGTGCCAGCAGTGAAGACGTGGGGGGTAATTCACCCCTCCACTTT. V usage is TRBV6-4 and J usage is TRBJ1-6; D perhaps matches TRBD1 (5 bases). This CDR3 is built from 15 residues. CDR1 MRHNA and CDR2 SNTAGT come from the germline V gene. V was cut by 3 bases and J by 6 bases, with 12 bases left in between.

The V and J genes are TRBV11-2 and TRBJ2-3, with a weak D call TRBD1 (6 bases). Trimming took off 1 base at V and 1 base at J, with 12 bases between the two ends. This CDR3 comprises 16 residues. Germline CDR1 SGHAT, CDR2 FQNNGV. The CDR3 bases are TGTGCCAGCAGCTTAGTTATAGGGGGTGGCACAGATACGCAGTATTTT. It translates to CASSLVIGGGTDTQYF.

This clone came up a few times. This chain links TRBV5-6 with TRBJ1-1; D remains unclear. The germline V and J ends were trimmed by 1 base and 5 bases, with 6 bases remaining between them. From germline, CDR1 is SGHDT and CDR2 YYEEEE. The CDR3 loop spans 12 amino acids. The CDR3, as DNA: TGTGCCAGCAGCTTGACCGAGACTGAAGCTTTCTTT. This sequence encodes CASSLTETEAFF.

DNA for the CDR3: TGTGCCAGCAGCGTAGTGGGTTGGGGCCCTGAAGCTTTCTTT. Its translation: CASSVVGWGPEAFF. The chain couples TRBV9 to TRBJ1-1; tentative D call: TRBD1 (5 bases). Trimming took off 0 bases at V and 6 bases at J, with 12 bases between the two ends. CDR3 size: 14 residues. Germline-derived CDR1 and CDR2 are SGDLS and YYNGEE.

In this sample, this clone turned up once. This chain joins TRBV7-2 and TRBJ1-2; 7 bases align to TRBD1. This CDR3 is built from 14 residues. CDR1 and CDR2 from the germline V gene are SGHTA and FQGNSA. V was clipped by 1 base and J by 3 bases; unmatched bases: 2. CDR3 protein: CASSLEGAYYGYTF. The CDR3 region has the DNA TGTGCCAGCAGCTTAGAGGGGGCTTACTATGGCTACACCTTC.